This TCR beta chain was recovered during a study of T cells in Graves' hyperthyroidism and ophthalmopathy. The CDR3 consists of 14 residues. Germline V gene sequence: CDR1 SGHRS, CDR2 YFSETQ. Trimming left V 3 bases short and J 2 bases short, with 11 bases between. RNA transcripts yielded amplified TCR beta CDR3 regions. The primer set for the first-round RT-PCR of the TCR CDR3 was HTBI. MiXCR was run by TCRdb on the multiplex PCR reads, yielding one entry per CDR3 protein. The sample lists 300,000 to 450,000 distinct CDR3 sequences, more than 12% occurring once. Clinical symptoms, serum thyroxine and TRAb, thyroid ultrasound and orbital computed tomography were used for the diagnoses. Fresh 10 ml peripheral blood yielded PBMCs. This clonotype was picked up many times.

V usage is TRBV5-1 and J usage is TRBJ2-5; D not certain. The sample comprised blood. This TCR came from a woman aged 25 to 45 with Graves' ophthalmopathy. CDR3 bases: TGCGCCAGCAGCTCCCCGGGCAGTCAAGAGACCCAGTACTTC. This codes for CASSSPGSQETQYF. Based on the CDR3 plus reference TRBV5-1 and TRBJ2-5, the full variable domain is KAGVTQTPRYLIKTRGQQVTLSCSPISGHRSVSWYQQTPGQGLQFLFEYFSETQRNKGNFPGRFSGRQFSNSRSEMNVSTLELGDSALYLCASSSPGSQETQYFGPGTRLLVL.